These T cell receptor beta chains were read from a single sample in a study of blood T cells in healthy people across ages. TCRdb reanalysed the 5' RACE reads using MiXCR and keeps one entry per CDR3 protein. This table holds 1 million to 1.2 million distinct CDR3 sequences, roughly two fifths found once. Sequenced material: blood. The receptors originated from a man aged 18 to 35 in good health. The conserved cysteine and the conserved F or W are not part of the CDR3 here. Some rows mark clone size as missing; the rest say once, few, many or name a class of expanded clone.

J gene | clone size | V gene | CDR3 protein
TRBJ2-1 | - | TRBV10-3 | AISDVVDEQF
TRBJ1-2 | - | TRBV7-6 | ASSPGTGINYGYT
- | - | TRBV20-1 | SAGDVVTPYNEQY
TRBJ2-1 | many | TRBV12-3/TRBV12-4 | ASSLPGSEQF
TRBJ2-5 | - | TRBV2 | ASTWALQETQY
TRBJ1-1 | few | TRBV6-1 | ASSEHAGTEAF
TRBJ2-3 | - | TRBV20-1 | SASRASGGLDTQY
TRBJ1-2 | few | TRBV6-2/TRBV6-3 | ASSSVTVPYGYT
TRBJ2-5 | - | TRBV6-2/TRBV6-3 | ASTTGRLGETQY
TRBJ1-2 | - | TRBV3-1 | ASSQGAGGANYGYT
TRBJ1-1 | - | TRBV5-1 | ASSPPKQGVAF
TRBJ2-1 | - | TRBV5-1 | AGSSPDSYNEQF
TRBJ2-1 | once | TRBV7-8 | ASSLAGGIDNVQF
TRBJ1-2 | - | TRBV20-1 | SSWTQSDYGYT
TRBJ2-7 | - | TRBV6-5 | ASSYSIGSEQY
TRBJ1-2 | - | TRBV4-3 | ASSQGTGGDYGYT
TRBJ1-4 | - | TRBV7-9 | ARSLPYATNEKLF
TRBJ2-1 | many | TRBV12-5 | ASGLGQGYNEQF
TRBJ1-2 | - | TRBV18 | ASSPPGSLNYGYT
TRBJ2-5 | few | TRBV10-3 | AISRDRVNEQY
TRBJ1-2 | few | TRBV21-1 | ASSSFRNYGYT
TRBJ2-5 | - | TRBV24-1 | ATSVGEETQY
TRBJ1-6 | few | TRBV20-1 | SATPGVLDESSYNSPLH
TRBJ2-3 | - | TRBV7-9 | ASSFEGTGSTDTQY
TRBJ2-7 | few | TRBV10-3 | AISELVGKTHEQY
TRBJ2-1 | - | TRBV21-1 | ASTPQGIHEQF
TRBJ2-3 | few | TRBV7-3 | ASSLLGQGCLTRWADTQY
TRBJ2-5 | few | TRBV5-6 | ASSPGLVLETQY
TRBJ2-3 | - | TRBV9 | ASSVRFRGSDTQY
TRBJ1-6 | few | TRBV7-2 | ASSLIPEPLH
TRBJ1-1 | few | TRBV9 | ASSFHRGRGDTEAF
TRBJ1-2 | few | TRBV27 | ASSPNPGFDGYT
TRBJ2-1 | - | TRBV20-1 | SARGGPLLYYNEQF
TRBJ1-5 | - | TRBV6-6 | ASSYSKPSNQPQH
TRBJ2-1 | few | TRBV20-1 | SAAEASSYNEQF
TRBJ2-7 | few | TRBV10-3 | AIQGYEQY
TRBJ2-7 | few | TRBV7-2 | ASSLRVGPDEQY
TRBJ1-5 | few | TRBV6-5 | ASKGDFYSNQPQH
TRBJ2-2 | - | TRBV6-5 | ASSYQTEKNTGELF
TRBJ2-3 | few | TRBV7-9 | ASSFPIAVAGGDTDTQY
TRBJ1-4 | - | TRBV4-1 | ASSQDQGTVGEKLF
TRBJ2-1 | few | TRBV18 | ASSPPARGNEQF
TRBJ1-1 | - | TRBV7-2 | ASSPRVQTESSNTEAF
- | - | TRBV14 | ASSRLTSGAFYNEQY
TRBJ1-2 | many | TRBV7-2 | ASSRGQGYGYT
TRBJ2-1 | - | TRBV7-3 | ASSLYLAGGPNEQF
TRBJ1-1 | few | TRBV20-1 | SERQGDTEAF
TRBJ1-4 | - | TRBV6-5 | ASSYSEQGTEKLF
TRBJ2-5 | - | TRBV7-2 | ASSPPLGGRVNEQY
TRBJ1-4 | - | TRBV25-1 | TSARSQSVEKLF
TRBJ1-1 | - | TRBV27 | ASSTGTNTEAF
TRBJ2-3 | - | TRBV20-1 | SPLRGNTDTQY
TRBJ1-5 | - | TRBV5-4 | ASSSDTGPQH